This T cell receptor beta chain is drawn from a study of CD8 T cells in ankylosing spondylitis. The CDR3 has 17 residues. Germline values: CDR1 SEHNR, CDR2 FQNEAQ (reference sequence). The V end lost 8 bases, the J end lost 1 base, and 20 bases lay between the germline ends. By quantitative 5'-RACE with molecular barcodes, the TCR beta libraries were made. TCRdb reprocessed the 5' RACE reads with MiXCR, giving one entry per CDR3 protein. The sample holds 180,000 or so distinct CDR3 sequences, roughly 11% seen once. The chain carries TRBV7-9 and TRBJ2-2, with D possibly matching TRBD1 (6 bases). The source is a male donor with ankylosing spondylitis or in good health (not recorded which). Material for sequencing was blood, either unsorted or a sorted T cell fraction (not recorded which). The CDR3 here is CASRTYLQGENTGELFF. The CDR3 coding sequence is TGTGCCAGCCGCACATACCTACAGGGAGAGAACACCGGGGAGCTGTTTTTT.